In its sample, the clone carrying this TCR beta chain was seen a few times. Using its own MiXCR run on the 5' RACE reads, TCRdb lists one record per CDR3 protein. The table shows hundreds of thousands of distinct CDR3 sequences, with around 12% occurring only once. The data are from a study of T cells after yellow fever vaccination. The origin of this receptor is a man aged 25-45 years who received the YFV17D yellow fever vaccine. Material: PBMCs, obtained on the day of the yellow fever booster vaccination.

Here the CDR3 DNA reads TGTGCCAGCAGCCCAGGGTCCCTAGGGATTCAGCCCCAGCATTTT. Translating gives CASSPGSLGIQPQHF. The chain combines TRBV12-3 or TRBV12-4 with TRBJ1-5; D may be TRBD1 (5 bases). The CDR3 has 15 residues. Trimming left V 6 bases short and J 6 bases short, with 18 bases between.